Below are 8 T cell receptor beta chains sequenced from a single sample in a study of shared clonotypes between healthy human individuals (dated by TCRdb to the early 2020s). Receptor libraries were prepared by the immunoSEQ multiplex PCR assay. In its TCRdb copy, this immuneACCESS table keeps in-frame sequences only and misses some clones. Where compared with another copy, unresolved V genes explain less than half of these, and the others have no known cause. Across this sample there are 2 million to 2.5 million clones, with approximately 96% seen only once. The leading ten clones occupy approximately 0.13% of the sample. What was sequenced was naive CD4+ T cells sorted from blood. The cell subset or site label corresponds to: CD45RA+ positively selected. The receptor source for this set is a young man in good health.

The genes are TRBV5-1 and TRBJ1-2; TRBD1 matches at 7 bases. Germline CDR1 is SGHRS and CDR2 is YFSETQ. V lost 7 bases and J lost 2; bases outside the gene matches: 5. The CDR3 totals 13 residues. CDR3 in amino acids: CASGPTGNYGYTF. DNA for the CDR3: TGCGCCAGCGGTCCGACAGGGAACTATGGCTACACCTTC.

This clone was seen only a few times. The V call is TRBV6-5, the J call TRBJ1-5, with D hard to call. The ends were cut back, 5 bases at V and 0 bases at J, with 5 bases in the middle. The CDR3 sequence is 13 residues long. Germline V gene data show CDR1 as MNHEY and CDR2 as SVGAGI. The CDR3 DNA follows: TGTGCCAGCAGTAGGGCTAGCAATCAGCCCCAGCATTTT. Its protein is CASSRASNQPQHF.

The J gene is TRBJ2-3, the V gene TRBV4-1, with 8 bases matching TRBD2. The germline V gene has CDR1 MGHRA and CDR2 YSYEKL. V trimming: 1 base; J trimming: 3 bases; junction bases outside the gene matches: 9. CDR3 length: 17 residues. The CDR3 DNA reads TGCGCCAGCAGCCAAGCGGGGGGGAGTCGGATGACAGATACGCAGTATTTT. Residues: CASSQAGGSRMTDTQYF.

The CDR3 spells CASSQNRDRASYEQYF. CDR3 nucleotides: TGTGCCAGCAGTCAAAACCGGGACAGGGCGTCCTACGAGCAGTACTTC. The chain employs TRBV5-4 and TRBJ2-7; 9 bases agree with TRBD1. Germline lookup yields CDR1 SGHNT and CDR2 YYREEE (reference sequence). The trim removed 5 bases at V and 1 base at J, leaving 10 bases unmatched. This CDR3 is 16 amino acids long.

The chain has TRBV11-3 and TRBJ1-1; D unclear. With 3 bases removed from V and 2 bases from J, the gap between germline ends came to 4 bases. Per germline, CDR1 SGHNT and CDR2 YENEEA. The CDR3 runs 12 residues. The CDR3 DNA reads TGTGCCAGCAGCTTGTTAAACACTGAAGCTTTCTTT. As protein: CASSLLNTEAFF.

The chain employs TRBV6-4 and TRBJ2-5; 14 nucleotides agree with TRBD2. Germline loops: CDR1 MRHNA, CDR2 SNTAGT. V gave up 4 bases and J gave up 7 bases; unmatched junction bases: 5. The CDR3 runs to 15 residues. The CDR3 DNA follows: TGTGCCAGCAGTGGGACTAGCGGGGGGCTAGGGACCCAGTACTTC. Protein product: CASSGTSGGLGTQYF.

This chain links TRBV5-1 with TRBJ2-3; D is undetermined. From germline, CDR1 is SGHRS and CDR2 YFSETQ. The CDR3 loop spans 18 amino acids. The V gene lost 1 base and the J gene lost 1 base, with 19 bases spanning the gap. The CDR3 nucleotides are TGCGCCAGCAGCTTGATCTCTCTGCGGAAGACGGGCACAGATACGCAGTATTTT. Protein: CASSLISLRKTGTDTQYF.

The V call is TRBV6-6, the J call TRBJ1-1, with D hard to call. The length of the CDR3 is 13 residues. Germline CDR1 is MNHNY and CDR2 is SVGAGI (reference sequence). V was pared by 7 bases and J by 1 base, with 10 bases between. The CDR3 sequence: CASIRQPNTEAFF. DNA of the CDR3: TGTGCCAGCATCAGGCAGCCGAACACTGAAGCTTTCTTT.